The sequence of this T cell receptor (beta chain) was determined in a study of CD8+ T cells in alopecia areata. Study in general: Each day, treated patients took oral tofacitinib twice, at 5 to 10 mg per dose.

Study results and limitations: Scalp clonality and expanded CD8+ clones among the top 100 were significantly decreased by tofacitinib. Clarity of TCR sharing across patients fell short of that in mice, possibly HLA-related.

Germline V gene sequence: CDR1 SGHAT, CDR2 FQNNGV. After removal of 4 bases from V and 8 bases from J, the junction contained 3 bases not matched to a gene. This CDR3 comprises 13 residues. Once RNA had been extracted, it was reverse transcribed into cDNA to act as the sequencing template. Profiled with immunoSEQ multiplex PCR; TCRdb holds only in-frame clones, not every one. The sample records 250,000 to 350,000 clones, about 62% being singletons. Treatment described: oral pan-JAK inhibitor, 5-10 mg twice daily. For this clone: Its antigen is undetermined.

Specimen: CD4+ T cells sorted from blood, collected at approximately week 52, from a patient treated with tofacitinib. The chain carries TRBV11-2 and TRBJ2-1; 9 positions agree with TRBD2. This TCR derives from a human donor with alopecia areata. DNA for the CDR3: TGTGCCAGCAGCTCGGGACTAGCCTATGAGCAGTTCTTC. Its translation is CASSSGLAYEQFF.